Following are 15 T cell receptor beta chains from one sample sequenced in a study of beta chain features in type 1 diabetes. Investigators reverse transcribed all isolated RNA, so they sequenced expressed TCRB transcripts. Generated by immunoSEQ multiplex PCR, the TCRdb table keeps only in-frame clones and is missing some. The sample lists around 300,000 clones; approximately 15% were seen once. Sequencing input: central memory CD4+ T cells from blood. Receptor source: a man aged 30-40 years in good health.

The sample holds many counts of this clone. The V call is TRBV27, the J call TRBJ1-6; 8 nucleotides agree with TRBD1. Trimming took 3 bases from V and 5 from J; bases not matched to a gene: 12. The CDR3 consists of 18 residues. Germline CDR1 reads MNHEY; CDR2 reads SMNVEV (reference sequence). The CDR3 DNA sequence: TGTGCCAGCAGTTTCTGGCGCGGGACAGGACCCAATAATTCACCCCTCCACTTT. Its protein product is CASSFWRGTGPNNSPLHF.

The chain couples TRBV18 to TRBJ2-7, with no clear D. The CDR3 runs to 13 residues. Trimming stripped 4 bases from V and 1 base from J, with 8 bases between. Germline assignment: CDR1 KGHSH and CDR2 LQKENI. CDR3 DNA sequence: TGTGCCAGCTCACTCCAGGCTTCCTACGAGCAGTACTTC. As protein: CASSLQASYEQYF.

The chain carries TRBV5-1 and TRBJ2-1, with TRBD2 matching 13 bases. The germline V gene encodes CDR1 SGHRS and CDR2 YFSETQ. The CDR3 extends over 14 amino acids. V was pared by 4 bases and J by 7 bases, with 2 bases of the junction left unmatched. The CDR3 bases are TGCGCCAGCAGCCCGACTAGCGGGAGGAATGAGCAGTTCTTC. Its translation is CASSPTSGRNEQFF.

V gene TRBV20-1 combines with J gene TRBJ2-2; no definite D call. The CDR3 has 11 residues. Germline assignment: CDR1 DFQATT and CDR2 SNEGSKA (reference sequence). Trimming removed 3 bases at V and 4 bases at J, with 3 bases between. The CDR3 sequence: CSASGTGELFF. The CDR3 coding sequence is TGCAGTGCTAGTGGCACCGGGGAGCTGTTTTTT.

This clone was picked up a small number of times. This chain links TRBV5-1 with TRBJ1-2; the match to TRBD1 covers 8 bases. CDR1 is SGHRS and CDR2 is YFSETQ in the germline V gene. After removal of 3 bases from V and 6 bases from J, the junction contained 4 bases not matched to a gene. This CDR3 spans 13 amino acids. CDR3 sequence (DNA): TGCGCCAGCAGCTCCACGACAGGGGATGGCTACACCTTC. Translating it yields CASSSTTGDGYTF.

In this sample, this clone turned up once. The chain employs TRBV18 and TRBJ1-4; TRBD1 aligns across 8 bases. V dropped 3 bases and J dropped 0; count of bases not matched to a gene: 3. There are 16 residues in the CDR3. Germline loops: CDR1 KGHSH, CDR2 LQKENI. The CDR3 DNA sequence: TGTGCCAGCTCACCGACAGGGGATGCAACTAATGAAAAACTGTTTTTT. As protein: CASSPTGDATNEKLFF. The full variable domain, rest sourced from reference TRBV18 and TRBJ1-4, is NAGVMQNPRHLVRRRGQEARLRCSPMKGHSHVYWYRQLPEEGLKFMVYLQKENIIDESGMPKERFSAEFPKEGPSILRIQQVVRGDSAAYFCASSPTGDATNEKLFFGSGTQLSVL.

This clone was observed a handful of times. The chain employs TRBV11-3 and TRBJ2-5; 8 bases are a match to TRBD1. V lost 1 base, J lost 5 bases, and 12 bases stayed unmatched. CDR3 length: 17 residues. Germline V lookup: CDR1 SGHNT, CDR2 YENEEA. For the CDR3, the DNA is TGTGCCAGCAGCTTAGGAGTTTACCAGGGGGCAGGGGAGACCCAGTACTTC. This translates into CASSLGVYQGAGETQYF.

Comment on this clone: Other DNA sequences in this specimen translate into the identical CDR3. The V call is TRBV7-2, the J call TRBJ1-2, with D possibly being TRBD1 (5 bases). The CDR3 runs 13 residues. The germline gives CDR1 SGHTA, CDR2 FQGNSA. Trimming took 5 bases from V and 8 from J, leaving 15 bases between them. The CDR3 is CASSPDRGGGYTF. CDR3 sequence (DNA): TGTGCCAGCAGCCCAGACAGAGGCGGAGGCTACACCTTC.

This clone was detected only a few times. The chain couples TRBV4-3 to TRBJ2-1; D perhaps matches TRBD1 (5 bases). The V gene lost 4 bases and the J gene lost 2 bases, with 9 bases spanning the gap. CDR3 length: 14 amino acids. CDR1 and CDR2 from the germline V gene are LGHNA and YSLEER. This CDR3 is CASSRLGAYNEQFF. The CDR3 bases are TGCGCCAGCAGCCGTCTAGGGGCCTACAATGAGCAGTTCTTC.

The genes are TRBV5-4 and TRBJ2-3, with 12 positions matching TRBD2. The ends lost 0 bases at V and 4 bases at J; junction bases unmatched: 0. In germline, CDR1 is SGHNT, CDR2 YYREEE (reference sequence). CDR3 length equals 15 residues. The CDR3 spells CASSLGLAGADTQYF. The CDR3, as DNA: TGTGCCAGCAGCTTGGGACTAGCGGGAGCAGATACGCAGTATTTT.

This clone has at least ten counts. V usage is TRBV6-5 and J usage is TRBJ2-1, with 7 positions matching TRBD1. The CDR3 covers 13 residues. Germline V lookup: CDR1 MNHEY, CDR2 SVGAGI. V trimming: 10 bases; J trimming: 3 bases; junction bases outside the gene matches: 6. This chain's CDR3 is CATSGQYYNEQFF. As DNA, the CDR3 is TGTGCCACCTCGGGACAGTACTACAATGAGCAGTTCTTC.

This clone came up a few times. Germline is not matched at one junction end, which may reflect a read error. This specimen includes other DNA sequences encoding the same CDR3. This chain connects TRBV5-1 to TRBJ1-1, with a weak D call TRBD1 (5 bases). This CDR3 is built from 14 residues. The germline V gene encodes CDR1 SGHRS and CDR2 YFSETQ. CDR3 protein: CASSPGTGNTEAFF. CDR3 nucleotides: TGCGCCAGCAGCCCTGGGACGGGGAACACTGAAGCCTTCTTT.

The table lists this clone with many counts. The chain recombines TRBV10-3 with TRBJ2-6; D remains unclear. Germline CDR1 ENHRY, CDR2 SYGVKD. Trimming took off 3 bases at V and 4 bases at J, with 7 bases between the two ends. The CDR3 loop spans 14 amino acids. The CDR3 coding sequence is TGTGCCATCAGTGACAGCGCGGGGGCCAACGTCCTGACTTTC. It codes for CAISDSAGANVLTF.

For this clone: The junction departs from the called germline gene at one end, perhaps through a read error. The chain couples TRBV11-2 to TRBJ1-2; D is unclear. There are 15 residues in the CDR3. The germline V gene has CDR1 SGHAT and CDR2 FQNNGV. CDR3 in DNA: TGTGCCAGCAGCTTGGCTCACCAGTCTAATTATGGCTACACCTTC. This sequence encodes CASSLAHQSNYGYTF.

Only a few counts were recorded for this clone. CDR3 protein: CASSFNQGSRGYTF. The CDR3 DNA is TGTGCCAGCAGTTTCAACCAGGGATCTAGGGGCTACACCTTC. V gene TRBV27 combines with J gene TRBJ1-2; TRBD1 might be the D (5 bases). Deletions cut 3 bases from V and 8 bases from J, with 16 bases between. The CDR3 is 14 residues long. CDR1 and CDR2 (germline): MNHEY, SMNVEV (reference sequence).